The clone carrying this T cell receptor (beta chain) was observed many times. Its matching antigen is unknown. This specimen belongs to a study of T cell repertoires in cytomegalovirus infection. TCRdb reprocessed the reads with MiXCR, giving one entry per CDR3 protein. The sample yields tens of thousands of distinct CDR3 sequences, over 15% seen once. The sample in question was CD8+ T cells from cultured PBMCs, obtained from culture after CMV antigen stimulation. The clonotype was recovered from a human donor in good health (CMV status not recorded). Some clones in this sample may be carry-over from other donors' samples.

CDR3 bases: TGTGCCAGCGGGGGACGTCCCTACAATGAGCAGTTCTTC. Its protein is CASGGRPYNEQFF. V gene TRBV11-2 combines with J gene TRBJ2-1; perhaps D is TRBD1 or TRBD2 (5 bases each). Germline-derived CDR1 and CDR2 are SGHAT and FQNNGV. V dropped 8 bases and J dropped 2 bases, with 10 bases sitting between them. The CDR3 sequence is 13 residues long.